This T cell receptor (beta chain) was observed in a study of control samples from healthy donors and cancer patients. TCRdb's copy holds only in-frame clones and misses some; the assay was immunoSEQ multiplex PCR. This sample carries more than 110,000 clones, 92% of them seen once, and the ten largest clones take roughly 12%. Specimen: blood. This receptor was taken from a man under 40 in good health.

The CDR3 sequence: CASSQMVLETQYF. CDR3 nucleotides: TGTGCCAGCAGTCAAATGGTGTTAGAGACCCAGTACTTC. The chain couples TRBV27 to TRBJ2-5; D remains ambiguous. CDR1 is MNHEY, CDR2 SMNVEV, per germline (reference sequence). Trimming took off 5 bases at V and 4 bases at J, with 11 bases between the two ends. The CDR3 is 13 amino acids.